Listed below are T cell receptor beta chains from one sample, sequenced in a study of T-cell reconstitution after alpha-beta-depleted transplantation in children. TCRdb reanalysed the PCR reads using MiXCR and keeps one entry per CDR3 protein. The sample consists of 450,000 to 550,000 distinct CDR3 sequences, about an eighth of them appearing once. This specimen was PBMCs, mostly from graft donor cells, taken 180 days after TCRalphabeta/CD19-depleted stem cell transplant. Receptor source: a female patient younger than 10 who had a stem cell transplant for aplastic anemia, so the T cells may come from the graft donor. The CDR3 runs from the conserved cysteine through the conserved F or W.

j_gene: TRBJ2-1
v_gene: TRBV18
CDR3aa: CASSPLQGAGNEQFF

j_gene: TRBJ2-5
v_gene: TRBV11-2
CDR3aa: CASSLGAGGPNQYF

j_gene: TRBJ1-2
v_gene: TRBV7-2
CDR3aa: CASSFVLYGYTF

j_gene: TRBJ1-2
v_gene: TRBV29-1
CDR3aa: CSVEGNDGYTF

j_gene: TRBJ2-5
v_gene: TRBV28
CDR3aa: CASSHYLAGETQYF

j_gene: TRBJ2-3
v_gene: TRBV3-1
CDR3aa: CASSRGVGVTDTQYF

j_gene: TRBJ2-1
v_gene: TRBV27
CDR3aa: CASSLGLSDEQFF

j_gene: TRBJ2-7
v_gene: TRBV20-1
CDR3aa: CSARDGGTSRGYEQYF

j_gene: TRBJ1-1
v_gene: TRBV7-6
CDR3aa: CASSLRASNTEAFF

j_gene: TRBJ2-5
v_gene: TRBV29-1
CDR3aa: CSVRGRGRETQYF

j_gene: TRBJ1-1
v_gene: TRBV7-6
CDR3aa: CASSLALWDRTNTEAFF

j_gene: TRBJ1-2
v_gene: TRBV5-6
CDR3aa: CASTTRQGQNYGYTF

j_gene: TRBJ2-2
v_gene: TRBV21-1
CDR3aa: CASSMSGRAPGELFF

j_gene: TRBJ2-7
v_gene: TRBV27
CDR3aa: CASSSRGLAGAGEQYF

j_gene: TRBJ2-7
v_gene: TRBV6-5
CDR3aa: CASSYGGSRSVDEQYF

j_gene: TRBJ2-1
v_gene: TRBV19
CDR3aa: CASSILTGAEQFF

j_gene: TRBJ1-5
v_gene: TRBV18
CDR3aa: CASSPRQNQPQHF

j_gene: TRBJ2-4
v_gene: TRBV19
CDR3aa: CASSPLLAGGAKNIQYF

j_gene: TRBJ2-3
v_gene: TRBV7-2
CDR3aa: CASSTSGTLRDTQYF

j_gene: TRBJ2-2
v_gene: TRBV29-1
CDR3aa: CSVASGGPRNTGELFF

j_gene: TRBJ2-3
v_gene: TRBV21-1
CDR3aa: CASSPRPAWDTQYF

j_gene: TRBJ2-7
v_gene: TRBV15
CDR3aa: CATSRDLGSLSYEQYF

j_gene: TRBJ2-1
v_gene: TRBV7-6
CDR3aa: CASSLGGSGRSYNEQFF

j_gene: TRBJ2-2
v_gene: TRBV7-9
CDR3aa: CASSLDEGDNTGELFF

j_gene: TRBJ2-1
v_gene: TRBV11-1
CDR3aa: CASSGLAGDRSSYNEQFF

j_gene: TRBJ1-1
v_gene: TRBV29-1
CDR3aa: CSVRRRVNTEAFF

j_gene: TRBJ1-1
v_gene: TRBV28
CDR3aa: CASSLVLGWAGEAFF

j_gene: TRBJ1-5
v_gene: TRBV12-3/TRBV12-4
CDR3aa: CASSLGADRANQPQHF

j_gene: TRBJ2-2
v_gene: TRBV7-2
CDR3aa: CASSAGQGIAGTGELFF

j_gene: TRBJ2-7
v_gene: TRBV20-1
CDR3aa: CSARTVQSYEQYF

j_gene: TRBJ2-6
v_gene: TRBV5-6
CDR3aa: CASSFRFLSGSHSGANVLTF

j_gene: TRBJ2-1
v_gene: TRBV5-1
CDR3aa: CASSLGGQPGSEQFF

j_gene: TRBJ2-2
v_gene: TRBV29-1
CDR3aa: CSAADRGHGELFF

j_gene: TRBJ1-4
v_gene: TRBV28
CDR3aa: CASSSPGRSANEKLFF

j_gene: TRBJ2-7
v_gene: TRBV20-1
CDR3aa: CSARDAGGLWEQYF

j_gene: TRBJ2-7
v_gene: TRBV20-1
CDR3aa: CSARDAWDEQYF

j_gene: TRBJ2-1
v_gene: TRBV29-1
CDR3aa: CSVEGGRRYNEQFF

j_gene: TRBJ2-1
v_gene: TRBV5-6
CDR3aa: CASSLYEEQFF

j_gene: TRBJ2-3
v_gene: TRBV7-9
CDR3aa: CASRPQGNPDTQYF

j_gene: TRBJ1-1
v_gene: TRBV10-3
CDR3aa: CGSGGQNTEAFF

j_gene: TRBJ2-1
v_gene: TRBV12-3/TRBV12-4
CDR3aa: CASSLRLAGGGNEQFF

j_gene: TRBJ2-3
v_gene: TRBV7-2
CDR3aa: CASSLWRELTDTQYF

j_gene: TRBJ2-7
v_gene: TRBV4-3
CDR3aa: CASSQYTRGSHYKQYF

j_gene: TRBJ1-1
v_gene: TRBV6-1
CDR3aa: CASTHLGPVQNTEAFF

j_gene: TRBJ2-3
v_gene: TRBV6-1
CDR3aa: CASSPLGSNTQYF

j_gene: TRBJ2-1
v_gene: TRBV28
CDR3aa: CASSSGGYNEQFF

j_gene: TRBJ1-2
v_gene: TRBV7-9
CDR3aa: CASSSATGGHGYTF

j_gene: TRBJ2-3
v_gene: TRBV5-1
CDR3aa: CASSYERGTQYF

j_gene: TRBJ2-4
v_gene: TRBV28
CDR3aa: CASSFSFLVQASGENIQYF

j_gene: TRBJ2-1
v_gene: TRBV10-3
CDR3aa: CATLLAGGDSYNEQFF

j_gene: TRBJ1-1
v_gene: TRBV6-1
CDR3aa: CASTLGGTDARAFF

j_gene: TRBJ2-5
v_gene: TRBV5-1
CDR3aa: CASSSTRLRETQYF

j_gene: TRBJ2-1
v_gene: TRBV11-3
CDR3aa: CASSPWNTGRNEQFF

j_gene: TRBJ2-7
v_gene: TRBV29-1
CDR3aa: CSVRDSSYDQYF

j_gene: TRBJ2-5
v_gene: TRBV20-1
CDR3aa: CSATSAKGPLETQYF

j_gene: TRBJ2-5
v_gene: TRBV12-3/TRBV12-4
CDR3aa: CASSSDPGSQETHYF

j_gene: TRBJ1-1
v_gene: TRBV5-1
CDR3aa: CASRSSGDYTEAFF

j_gene: TRBJ2-5
v_gene: TRBV28
CDR3aa: CASSSPSGIETQYF

j_gene: TRBJ2-7
v_gene: TRBV20-1
CDR3aa: CSARAWGRAIYEQYF